Given below is one T cell receptor beta chain in context. The ends lost 0 bases at V and 3 bases at J; junction bases unmatched: 8. From germline, CDR1 is SGHDT and CDR2 YYEEEE. This CDR3 spans 16 amino acids. Template for every sorted-subset replicate PCR totaled around 200 ng DNA, about 30,000 T cell genomes. Clones were sequenced by immunoSEQ multiplex PCR, and TCRdb holds only the in-frame ones, with some missing. Of roughly 2.5 million clones in the sample, around nine tenths were seen once. The sample originates from a study of shared clonotypes between healthy human individuals. The TCR sequence derives from a man aged 18 to 29 in good health. The rearrangement links TRBV5-6 to TRBJ2-5, with 7 bases that match TRBD2. Sequencing input: naive CD4+ T cells sorted from blood. Stated subset: CD45RA+ positively selected. The CDR3 sequence: CASSLVLADNKETQYF. CDR3 nucleotides: TGTGCCAGCAGCTTGGTTCTAGCGGATAATAAAGAGACCCAGTACTTC.